The 20 T cell receptor beta chains below were found in one sample sequenced in a study of blood T cell repertoires in COVID-19. Using immunoSEQ multiplex PCR, the repertoire was profiled, and TCRdb retains in-frame clones only, with some absent. The sample includes about 300,000 clones, nearly 90% seen only once; the top ten take less than 3.5%. The sample taken for sequencing was PBMCs or T cells enriched from blood (not recorded which). The receptors derive from a woman aged 50 to 60 who had been exposed to COVID-19.

The CDR3 loop is CSAGGPASNEQYF. CDR3 nucleotide sequence: TGCAGCGCCGGAGGACCGGCGTCGAACGAGCAGTACTTC. The rearrangement uses TRBV29-1 and TRBJ2-7; tentatively, D is TRBD2 (5 bases). Germline lookup yields CDR1 SQVTM and CDR2 ANQGSEA. V was pared by 7 bases and J by 5 bases, with 18 bases between. The CDR3 runs to 13 residues.

The chain links TRBV5-4 to TRBJ2-2; 8 bases match TRBD2. Per the germline V gene, CDR1 is SGHNT and CDR2 is YYREEE (reference sequence). V lost 3 bases and J lost 0; bases outside the gene matches: 10. The CDR3 runs to 18 residues. CDR3 sequence reads: CASSSGGGGVSNTGELFF. In DNA, the CDR3 is TGTGCCAGCAGCTCCGGGGGGGGCGGGGTCTCGAACACCGGGGAGCTGTTTTTT.

The chain uses TRBV6-5 and TRBJ2-1, with a tentative D call TRBD2 (6 bases). The CDR3 loop spans 15 amino acids. Per germline, CDR1 MNHEY and CDR2 SVGAGI. V lost 8 bases and J lost 1, with 15 bases in between. The CDR3 nucleotides read TGTGCCAGCGGCCGGGACTCGGATTCCTACAATGAGCAGTTCTTC. It yields the protein CASGRDSDSYNEQFF.

This chain links TRBV6-4 with TRBJ1-1; D may be TRBD1 (5 bases). CDR1 and CDR2 from the germline V gene are MRHNA and SNTAGT. The CDR3 length is 13 residues. The V gene lost 4 bases and the J gene lost 0 bases, with 6 bases spanning the gap. This chain's CDR3 is CASSATVNTEAFF. The CDR3 DNA reads as TGTGCCAGCAGTGCGACAGTGAACACTGAAGCTTTCTTT.

The chain employs TRBV6-6 and TRBJ2-3, with 11 bases aligning to TRBD2. The CDR3 totals 17 residues. Germline values: CDR1 MNHNY, CDR2 SVGAGI (reference sequence). Germline trimming cut 5 bases from V and 0 bases from J; bases unmatched to any gene: 7. The CDR3 sequence is CASSRGTSGPSTDTQYF. CDR3 DNA: TGTGCCAGCAGTCGCGGGACTAGCGGTCCCAGCACAGATACGCAGTATTTT.

The CDR3: CASSLGTGERQPQHF. CDR3 sequence (DNA): TGTGCCAGCAGTTTGGGGACAGGGGAGCGCCAGCCCCAGCATTTT. The genes are TRBV28 and TRBJ1-5; 10 bases match TRBD1. V lost 3 bases and J lost 7; bases outside the gene matches: 6. The CDR3 runs to 15 residues. Germline CDR1 reads MDHEN; CDR2 reads SYDVKM.

The chain's CDR3 is CASRTESYQPQHF. Here the CDR3 DNA reads TGTGCCAGTCGAACAGAAAGCTACCAGCCCCAGCATTTT. This sequence joins TRBV19 and TRBJ1-5; no clear D gene. V dropped 8 bases and J dropped 7 bases, with 15 bases sitting between them. Germline assignment: CDR1 LNHDA and CDR2 SQIVND (reference sequence). This CDR3 spans 13 amino acids. Drawing the rest from reference TRBV19 and TRBJ1-5, the complete variable domain is DGGITQSPKYLFRKEGQNVTLSCEQNLNHDAMYWYRQDPGQGLRLIYYSQIVNDFQKGDIAEGYSVSREKKESFPLTVTSAQKNPTAFYLCASRTESYQPQHFGDGTRLSIL.

The chain couples TRBV6-5 to TRBJ2-1, with D perhaps TRBD2 (6 bases). V was trimmed by 2 bases and J by 12 bases, leaving 20 bases between them. Germline assignment: CDR1 MNHEY and CDR2 SVGAGI. This CDR3 has 15 residues. CDR3 residues: CASSYQGLRPQRQFF. For the CDR3, the DNA is TGTGCCAGCAGTTACCAGGGACTCCGGCCCCAACGGCAGTTCTTC.

This clone was observed a few times. V is TRBV11-3 and J is TRBJ1-1; D gene ambiguous. Germline CDR1 SGHNT, CDR2 YENEEA. Between the trimmed V and J ends, which lost 5 bases and 3 bases, there was a span of 10 bases. The CDR3 is made up of 13 amino acids. CDR3 bases: TGTGCCAGCAGCCCCGGGTCGGACACTGAAGCTTTCTTT. Translating gives CASSPGSDTEAFF.

The chain links TRBV28 to TRBJ1-4; 8 positions match TRBD1. CDR1 MDHEN and CDR2 SYDVKM come from the germline V gene. V lost 8 bases, J lost 6 bases, and 5 bases stayed unmatched. The CDR3 spans 13 residues. This CDR3 reads CASLGQGHEKLFF. The CDR3, as DNA: TGTGCCAGCCTCGGACAGGGACATGAAAAACTGTTTTTT.

The chain joins TRBV30 to TRBJ1-3, with D unclear. The CDR3 totals 12 residues. Germline assignment: CDR1 GTSNPN and CDR2 SVGIG (reference sequence). Trimming removed 5 bases at V and 0 bases at J, with 5 bases between. The CDR3 loop reads CAWAGSGNTIYF. The CDR3 DNA reads as TGTGCCTGGGCAGGCTCTGGAAACACCATATATTTT.

V usage is TRBV18 and J usage is TRBJ2-5; tentatively, D is TRBD1 (5 bases). The CDR3 contains 15 residues. With 0 bases removed from V and 3 bases from J, the gap between germline ends came to 11 bases. CDR1 KGHSH and CDR2 LQKENI come from the germline V gene. The CDR3 region has the DNA TGTGCCAGCTCACCACCGCCAGGGAACGAAGAGACCCAGTACTTC. Translation: CASSPPPGNEETQYF.

This clone was observed a few times. The V call is TRBV5-1, the J call TRBJ1-1; maybe TRBD1 (6 bases). Germline CDR1 and CDR2: SGHRS and YFSETQ. The CDR3 is made up of 16 amino acids. Trimming stripped 6 bases from V and 0 bases from J, with 18 bases between. The CDR3 nucleotides read TGCGCCAGCACCTTAGGGGGGGGCGGATTGAACACTGAAGCTTTCTTT. The encoded protein is CASTLGGGGLNTEAFF.

This chain connects TRBV18 to TRBJ2-4, with a tentative D call TRBD1 (6 bases). V was clipped by 0 bases and J by 6 bases, with 9 bases between them. The length of the CDR3 is 14 residues. Germline V CDR1 and CDR2: KGHSH, LQKENI. The CDR3 nucleotides read TGTGCCAGCTCACCACCAGCACAGGGAAACATTCAGTACTTC. This sequence encodes CASSPPAQGNIQYF.

The chain recombines TRBV7-8 with TRBJ1-5; D unclear. Germline V gives CDR1 SGHVS, CDR2 FQNEAQ. The CDR3 covers 15 residues. Trimming removed 1 base at V and 4 bases at J, with 11 bases between. As DNA, the CDR3 is TGTGCCAGCAGCTTAGATGCCGGGTTGAATCAGCCCCAGCATTTT. It translates to CASSLDAGLNQPQHF.

The chain uses TRBV3-1 (or the pseudogene TRBV3-2) and TRBJ2-5, with 9 bases that match TRBD1. CDR1 and CDR2 from the germline V gene are LGHDT and YNNKEL (reference sequence). J gave up 2 bases and V 4 bases, and 5 bases lay outside the gene matches. The CDR3 is 15 residues long. CDR3 amino acids: CASSLPGTGQETQYF. CDR3 in DNA: TGTGCCAGCAGCCTTCCCGGGACAGGGCAAGAGACCCAGTACTTC.

The genes are TRBV2 and TRBJ2-5, with a possible D match to TRBD1 (6 bases). The CDR3 sequence is 16 residues long. V was clipped by 4 bases and J by 5 bases, with 20 bases between them. The V gene's germline CDR1 is SNHLY and CDR2 FYNNEI. The CDR3 loop reads CASSVGARLIRETQYF. The DNA for the CDR3 is TGTGCCAGCAGTGTGGGGGCGAGGTTGATACGGGAGACCCAGTACTTC.

The rearrangement joins TRBV5-1 to TRBJ2-5; 7 bases align to TRBD1. The CDR3 spans 16 residues. J gave up 5 bases and V 3 bases, and 13 bases lay outside the gene matches. Germline V CDR1 and CDR2: SGHRS, YFSETQ. CDR3 residues: CASSSSPTGSKETQYF. The CDR3 nucleotides are TGCGCCAGCAGCTCGAGCCCGACAGGGTCTAAGGAGACCCAGTACTTC.

The chain has TRBV5-6 and TRBJ1-2; 7 bases align to TRBD1. Germline values: CDR1 SGHDT, CDR2 YYEEEE. CDR3 length: 15 residues. The trim removed 0 bases at V and 1 base at J, leaving 3 bases unmatched. CDR3 loop: CASSLVSGGNYGYTF. In DNA, the CDR3 is TGTGCCAGCAGCTTGGTATCAGGGGGTAACTATGGCTACACCTTC.

The V and J genes are TRBV5-1 and TRBJ2-7; 7 nucleotides align to TRBD1. The J segment lost 2 bases and the V segment lost 4 bases, leaving 9 bases of the junction unmatched. Germline loops: CDR1 SGHRS, CDR2 YFSETQ. The CDR3 runs to 15 residues. The CDR3 protein is CASSKGQPPPYEQYF. As DNA, the CDR3 is TGCGCCAGCAGCAAGGGACAGCCCCCACCCTACGAGCAGTACTTC.